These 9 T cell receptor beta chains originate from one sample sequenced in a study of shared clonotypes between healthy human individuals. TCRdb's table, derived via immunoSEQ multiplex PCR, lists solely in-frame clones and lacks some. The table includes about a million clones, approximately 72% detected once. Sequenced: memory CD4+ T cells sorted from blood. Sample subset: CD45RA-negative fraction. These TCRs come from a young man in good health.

The CDR3 DNA reads TGTGCCTGGAGCTTACAGGGGGGTTCCTCTGGGGCCAACGTCCTGACTTTC. It specifies CAWSLQGGSSGANVLTF. The V and J genes are TRBV30 and TRBJ2-6, with 8 positions matching TRBD1. The germline gives CDR1 GTSNPN, CDR2 SVGIG (reference sequence). V trimming: 3 bases; J trimming: 0 bases; junction bases outside the gene matches: 7. The CDR3 consists of 17 residues.

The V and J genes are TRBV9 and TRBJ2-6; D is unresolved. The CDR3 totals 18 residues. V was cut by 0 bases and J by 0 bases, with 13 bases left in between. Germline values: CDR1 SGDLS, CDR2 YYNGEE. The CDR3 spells CASSVGQESSSGANVLTF. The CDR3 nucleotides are TGTGCCAGCAGCGTAGGTCAGGAGTCCAGCTCTGGGGCCAACGTCCTGACTTTC.

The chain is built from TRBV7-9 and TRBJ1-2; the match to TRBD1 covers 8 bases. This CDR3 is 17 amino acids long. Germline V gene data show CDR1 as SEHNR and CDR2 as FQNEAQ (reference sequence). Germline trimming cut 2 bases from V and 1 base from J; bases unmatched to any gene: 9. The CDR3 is CASSLLYGTGINYGYTF. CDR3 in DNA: TGTGCCAGCAGCTTATTGTATGGGACAGGAATTAACTATGGCTACACCTTC.

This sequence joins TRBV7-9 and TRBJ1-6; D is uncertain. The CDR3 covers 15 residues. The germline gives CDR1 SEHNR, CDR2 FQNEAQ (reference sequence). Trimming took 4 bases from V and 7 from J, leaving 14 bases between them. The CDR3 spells CASSSAANRNSPLHF. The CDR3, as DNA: TGTGCCAGCAGCTCCGCCGCCAACCGGAATTCACCCCTCCACTTT.

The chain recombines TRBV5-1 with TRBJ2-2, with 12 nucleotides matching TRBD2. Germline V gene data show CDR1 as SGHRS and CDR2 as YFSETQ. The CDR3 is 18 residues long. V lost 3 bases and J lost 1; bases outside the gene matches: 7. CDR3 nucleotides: TGCGCCAGCAGCTCCGCCATGACTAGCGGGGGGAACACCGGGGAGCTGTTTTTT. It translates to CASSSAMTSGGNTGELFF.

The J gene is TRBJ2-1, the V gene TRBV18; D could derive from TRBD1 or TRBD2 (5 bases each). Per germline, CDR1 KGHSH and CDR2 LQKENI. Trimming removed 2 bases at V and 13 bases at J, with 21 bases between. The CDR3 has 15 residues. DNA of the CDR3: TGTGCCAGCTCACCATTTTCGCATTCGGGGCCTCATCAGTTCTTC. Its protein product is CASSPFSHSGPHQFF.

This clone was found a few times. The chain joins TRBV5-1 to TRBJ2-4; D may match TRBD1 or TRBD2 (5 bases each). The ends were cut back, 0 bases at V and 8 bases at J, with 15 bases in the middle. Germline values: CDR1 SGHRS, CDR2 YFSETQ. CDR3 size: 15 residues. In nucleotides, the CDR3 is TGCGCCAGCAGCTTGGTAGGGACCCCTGGGGACATTCAGTACTTC. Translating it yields CASSLVGTPGDIQYF.

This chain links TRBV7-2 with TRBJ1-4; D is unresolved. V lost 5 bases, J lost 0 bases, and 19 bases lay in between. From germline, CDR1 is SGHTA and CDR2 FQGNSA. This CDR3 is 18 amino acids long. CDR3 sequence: CASSPDGRVFATNEKLFF. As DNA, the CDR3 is TGTGCCAGCAGCCCCGATGGACGGGTCTTTGCAACTAATGAAAAACTGTTTTTT.

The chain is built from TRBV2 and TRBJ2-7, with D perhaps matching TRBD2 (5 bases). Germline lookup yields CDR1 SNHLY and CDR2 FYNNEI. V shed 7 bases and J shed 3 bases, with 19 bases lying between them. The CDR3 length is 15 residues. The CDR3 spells CASTHPGEIVYEQYF. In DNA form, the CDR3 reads TGTGCCAGCACCCACCCCGGGGAGATAGTCTACGAGCAGTACTTC.